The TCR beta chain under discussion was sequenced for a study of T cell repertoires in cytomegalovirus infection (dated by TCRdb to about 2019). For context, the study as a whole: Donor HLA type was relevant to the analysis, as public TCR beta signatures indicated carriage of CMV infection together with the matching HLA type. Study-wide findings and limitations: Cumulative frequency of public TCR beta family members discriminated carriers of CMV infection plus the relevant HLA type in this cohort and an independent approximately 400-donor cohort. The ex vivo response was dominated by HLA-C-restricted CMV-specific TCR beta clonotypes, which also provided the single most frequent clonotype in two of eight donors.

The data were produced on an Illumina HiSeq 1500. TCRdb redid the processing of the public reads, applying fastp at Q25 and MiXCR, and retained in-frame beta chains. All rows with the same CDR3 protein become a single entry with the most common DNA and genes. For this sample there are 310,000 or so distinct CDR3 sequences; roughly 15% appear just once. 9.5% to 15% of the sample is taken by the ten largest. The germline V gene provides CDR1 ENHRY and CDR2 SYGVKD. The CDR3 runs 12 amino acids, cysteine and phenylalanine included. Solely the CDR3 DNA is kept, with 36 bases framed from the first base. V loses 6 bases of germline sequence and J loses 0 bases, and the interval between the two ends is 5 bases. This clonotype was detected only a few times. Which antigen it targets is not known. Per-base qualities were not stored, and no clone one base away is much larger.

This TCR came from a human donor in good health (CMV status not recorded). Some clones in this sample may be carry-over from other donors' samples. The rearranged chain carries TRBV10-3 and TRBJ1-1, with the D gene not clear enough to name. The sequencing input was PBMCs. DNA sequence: TGTGCCATCAGACAGCTGAACACTGAAGCTTTCTTT. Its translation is CAIRQLNTEAFF.